A single sample is the source of the 19 T cell receptor beta chains below, sequenced in a study of PD-L1 blockade in urothelial cancer. Profiled with immunoSEQ multiplex PCR; TCRdb holds only in-frame clones, not every one. The sample consists of around 53,000 clones, 84% of them appearing once. The sequencing here drew on PBMCs, taken around atezolizumab (anti-PD-L1) treatment. These receptors were collected from a man aged 40-50 years with urothelial cancer.

This chain connects TRBV7-9 to TRBJ1-1; D remains ambiguous. CDR1 is SEHNR and CDR2 is FQNEAQ in the germline V gene (reference sequence). The germline V and J ends were trimmed by 1 base and 1 base, with 7 bases remaining between them. CDR3 length: 14 residues. CDR3 residues: CASSLVAGNTEAFF. DNA for the CDR3: TGTGCCAGCAGCTTAGTGGCAGGGAACACTGAAGCTTTCTTT.

Only a few counts were recorded for this clone. This chain joins TRBV27 and TRBJ2-2; 10 bases fit TRBD2. The CDR3 is 15 residues long. Losses at the gene ends were 2 bases for V and 8 bases for J; bases not matched to a gene: 5. Germline CDR1 reads MNHEY; CDR2 reads SMNVEV (reference sequence). The CDR3 here is CASSLGLAEAGELFF. The DNA of the CDR3 is TGTGCCAGCAGTTTAGGACTAGCGGAAGCGGGGGAGCTGTTTTTT.

V is TRBV6-5 and J is TRBJ2-5, with 7 bases identical to TRBD1. V lost 6 bases and J lost 2; bases outside the gene matches: 3. From germline, CDR1 is MNHEY and CDR2 SVGAGI. There are 13 residues in the CDR3. This CDR3 is CASRDRIQETQYF. CDR3 DNA: TGTGCCAGCAGGGACAGGATACAAGAGACCCAGTACTTC.

The chain employs TRBV5-4 and TRBJ2-1; possibly TRBD2 for D (6 bases). This CDR3 region has 13 residues. V lost 4 bases, J lost 6 bases, and 11 bases lay in between. Germline CDR1 and CDR2: SGHNT and YYREEE (reference sequence). The CDR3, as DNA: TGTGCCAGCAGCCCCACTAGCCTCAATGAGCAGTTCTTC. Protein sequence: CASSPTSLNEQFF. Supplemented by reference TRBV5-4 and TRBJ2-1, the full variable domain reads ETGVTQSPTHLIKTRGQQVTLRCSSQSGHNTVSWYQQALGQGPQFIFQYYREEENGRGNFPPRFSGLQFPNYSSELNVNALELDDSALYLCASSPTSLNEQFFGPGTRLTVL.

The rearrangement uses TRBV28 and TRBJ1-2; D unresolved. The germline gives CDR1 MDHEN, CDR2 SYDVKM. The CDR3 sequence is 14 residues long. V lost 3 bases to trimming and J lost 4 bases, with 12 bases between them. This chain's CDR3 is CASSLALTSYGYTF. The DNA of the CDR3 is TGTGCCAGCAGTTTGGCCCTCACCTCCTATGGCTACACCTTC.

J is TRBJ2-7 and V is TRBV6-5, with D maybe TRBD1 (6 bases). Per the germline V gene, CDR1 is MNHEY and CDR2 is SVGAGI. This CDR3 is built from 12 residues. V shed 6 bases and J shed 6 bases, with 12 bases lying between them. CDR3 sequence reads: CASRQTGLEQYF. The CDR3 bases are TGTGCCAGCAGGCAGACAGGCCTCGAGCAGTACTTC.

By sample fraction, this clone is medium-sized. This chain uses TRBV4-1 with TRBJ1-3; D is unclear. There are 13 residues in the CDR3. Per germline, CDR1 MGHRA and CDR2 YSYEKL. Between the trimmed V and J ends, which lost 0 bases and 4 bases, there was a span of 4 bases. The CDR3 loop is CASSQDSGNTIYF. CDR3 in DNA: TGCGCCAGCAGCCAAGATTCGGGAAACACCATATATTTT.

There are a few counts of this clone. V usage is TRBV19 and J usage is TRBJ1-4; tentative D call: TRBD1 (5 bases). CDR3 length equals 15 residues. CDR1 and CDR2 from the germline V gene are LNHDA and SQIVND (reference sequence). Deletions cut 6 bases from V and 7 bases from J, with 18 bases between. The CDR3 region is CASRFRRDSSEKLFF. CDR3 sequence (DNA): TGTGCCAGTAGATTCCGCCGGGACTCCAGTGAAAAACTGTTTTTT. The full variable domain, in which reference TRBV19 and TRBJ1-4 provide the parts outside the CDR3, is DGGITQSPKYLFRKEGQNVTLSCEQNLNHDAMYWYRQDPGQGLRLIYYSQIVNDFQKGDIAEGYSVSREKKESFPLTVTSAQKNPTAFYLCASRFRRDSSEKLFFGSGTQLSVL.

This chain connects TRBV11-2 to TRBJ1-1; D is possibly TRBD1 (6 bases). Germline V gives CDR1 SGHAT, CDR2 FQNNGV. The CDR3 runs 15 residues. V was shortened by 1 base and J by 1 base, with 10 bases between the two germline ends. CDR3: CASSLVRGTNTEAFF. The CDR3 region has the DNA TGTGCCAGCAGCTTAGTGAGGGGGACGAACACTGAAGCTTTCTTT. Using reference TRBV11-2 and TRBJ1-1 for the parts outside the CDR3, the full variable domain is EAGVAQSPRYKIIEKRQSVAFWCNPISGHATLYWYQQILGQGPKLLIQFQNNGVVDDSQLPKDRFSAERLKGVDSTLKIQPAKLEDSAVYLCASSLVRGTNTEAFFGQGTRLTVV.

The V call is TRBV13, the J call TRBJ2-1; maybe TRBD1 (7 bases). V lost 5 bases and J 5 bases, leaving 10 bases between the germline ends. The CDR3 loop spans 13 amino acids. CDR1 and CDR2 (germline): PRHDT, FYEKMQ (reference sequence). The CDR3 DNA reads TGTGCCAGCAGCCGCAGGGGGGACAATGAGCAGTTCTTC. Encoded protein: CASSRRGDNEQFF. The full variable domain, in which reference TRBV13 and TRBJ2-1 provide the parts outside the CDR3, is AAGVIQSPRHLIKEKRETATLKCYPIPRHDTVYWYQQGPGQDPQFLISFYEKMQSDKGSIPDRFSAQQFSDYHSELNMSSLELGDSALYFCASSRRGDNEQFFGPGTRLTVL.

V usage is TRBV6-6 and J usage is TRBJ2-1; 9 bases map to TRBD2. CDR1 MNHNY and CDR2 SVGAGI come from the germline V gene (reference sequence). J lost 2 bases, V lost 7 bases, and 3 bases had no gene match. This CDR3 comprises 14 residues. In DNA form, the CDR3 reads TGTGCCAGCAACTTAGCGGGAGCCTACAATGAGCAGTTCTTC. This translates into CASNLAGAYNEQFF.

V usage is TRBV2 and J usage is TRBJ2-7; weak D call: TRBD1 (6 bases). Germline values: CDR1 SNHLY, CDR2 FYNNEI. V shed 1 base and J shed 4 bases, with 17 bases lying between them. The CDR3 runs 16 residues. The CDR3, as DNA: TGTGCCAGCAGTGAAGTGGGCCCAGACAGGTTTTACGAGCAGTACTTC. The encoded protein is CASSEVGPDRFYEQYF.

This chain uses TRBV4-1 with TRBJ2-3, with a possible D match to TRBD2 (5 bases). Trimming left V 0 bases short and J 4 bases short, with 11 bases between. The CDR3 is 15 amino acids. Germline assignment: CDR1 MGHRA and CDR2 YSYEKL. CDR3 in DNA: TGCGCCAGCAGCCAAGAGAATGTCGGGGCAGATACGCAGTATTTT. This gives the protein CASSQENVGADTQYF.

V usage is TRBV29-1 and J usage is TRBJ1-2, with 7 nucleotides matching TRBD1. This CDR3 spans 13 amino acids. Germline CDR1 reads SQVTM; CDR2 reads ANQGSEA. With 8 bases clipped from V and 2 bases from J, the junction kept 8 bases outside the gene matches. The CDR3: CSSSQGNNYGYTF. In DNA, the CDR3 is TGCAGCAGCTCACAGGGGAACAACTATGGCTACACCTTC.

The chain recombines TRBV4-1 with TRBJ1-4, with a possible D match to TRBD1 (5 bases). Trimming removed 3 bases from V and 8 bases from J, with 19 bases in between. Germline-derived CDR1 and CDR2 are MGHRA and YSYEKL. This CDR3 comprises 16 residues. CDR3 in amino acids: CASSQWGEGSREKLFF. CDR3 sequence (DNA): TGCGCCAGCAGCCAGTGGGGGGAAGGAAGTCGGGAAAAACTGTTTTTT.

This clone was found once. DNA for the CDR3: TGTGCCAGCATTAGCGGGAGCACAGATACGCAGTATTTT. This sequence encodes CASISGSTDTQYF. The gene calls are TRBV28 and TRBJ2-3; 7 bases are shared with TRBD2. Germline V gene data show CDR1 as MDHEN and CDR2 as SYDVKM. With 7 bases clipped from V and 0 bases from J, the junction kept 1 base outside the gene matches. This CDR3 contains 13 residues.

This clone was found once. The V and J genes are TRBV2 and TRBJ1-2, with a weak D call TRBD1 (6 bases). This CDR3 is 14 amino acids long. Germline-derived CDR1 and CDR2 are SNHLY and FYNNEI. The germline V and J ends were trimmed by 8 bases and 1 base, with 14 bases remaining between them. CDR3 protein: CASLRQESNYGYTF. CDR3 bases: TGTGCCAGCCTCCGACAGGAGAGTAACTATGGCTACACCTTC.

This chain joins TRBV5-6 and TRBJ1-1, with D perhaps matching TRBD1 (6 bases). The germline CDR1 and CDR2 sequences are SGHDT and YYEEEE. V lost 7 bases to trimming and J lost 1 base, with 14 bases between them. The length of the CDR3 is 14 residues. The CDR3 spells CASAPTGRNTEAFF. The CDR3 region has the DNA TGTGCCAGCGCACCAACAGGGCGGAACACTGAAGCTTTCTTT.

This clone was seen just once. Germline is not matched at one junction end, which may reflect a read error. J is TRBJ2-3 and V is TRBV9; 9 nucleotides match TRBD2. CDR1 SGDLS and CDR2 YYNGEE come from the germline V gene. This CDR3 spans 15 amino acids. CDR3 protein: CASSASGTSIDTQYF. The CDR3 DNA is TGTGCCAGCAGCGCCTCCGGGACTAGCATAGATACGCAGTATTTT. The variable domain in full, completed from reference TRBV9 and TRBJ2-3, reads DSGVTQTPKHLITATGQRVTLRCSPRSGDLSVYWYQQSLDQGLQFLIQYYNGEERAKGNILERFSAQQFPDLHSELNLSSLELGDSALYFCASSASGTSIDTQYFGPGTRLTVL.